The 10 T cell receptor beta chains listed next were all sequenced from one sample in a study of human T cells and chemical hapten exposure. TCRdb redid the calling of the RACE reads with MiXCR, one entry per CDR3 protein. The sample includes around 350,000 distinct CDR3 sequences, approximately 5.8% of them seen just once. Documented time point: pre-sensitization, week 0. The treatment here: therapeutic diphenylcyclopropenone sensitization with weekly scalp DPC. The sample was whole blood, taken in connection with sensitization to the hapten diphenylcyclopropenone (DPC). The receptor set was obtained from a woman aged 18 to 35 with alopecia areata. Some clones in this sample may be carry-over from other donors' samples.

This clonotype has just a few counts. The rearrangement joins TRBV7-6 to TRBJ1-1; TRBD1 agrees at 12 bases. V was clipped by 5 bases and J by 5 bases; unmatched bases: 6. The CDR3 consists of 15 residues. In germline, CDR1 is SGHVS, CDR2 FNYEAQ. CDR3 nucleotides: TGTGCCAGCAGCCAGGGACAGGGGGCGTGGACTGAAGCTTTCTTT. Residues: CASSQGQGAWTEAFF.

On this clonotype: One end of the junction fails to match germline, which may point to a read error. The rearrangement uses TRBV5-1 and TRBJ2-5; TRBD2 might be the D (7 bases). There are 15 residues in the CDR3. Germline CDR1 and CDR2: SGHRS and YFSETQ. CDR3 region: CASSLGGLTQETQYF. Written as DNA, the CDR3 is TGCGCCAGCAGTTTGGGGGGGCTCACCCAAGAGACCCAGTACTTC.

This clonotype was counted many times. The chain has TRBV7-9 and TRBJ1-1, with D possibly being TRBD1 (5 bases). This CDR3 spans 13 amino acids. Trimming took off 5 bases at V and 5 bases at J, with 12 bases between the two ends. In germline, CDR1 is SEHNR, CDR2 FQNEAQ (reference sequence). CDR3 sequence: CASSQAGGTEAFF. DNA for the CDR3: TGTGCCAGCAGCCAAGCGGGGGGGACTGAAGCTTTCTTT.

This clonotype was observed a handful of times. The chain links TRBV6-2 or TRBV6-3 to TRBJ2-3; no clear D gene. The CDR3 has 14 residues. Trimming shortened V by 7 bases and J by 0 bases, and 11 bases separated the two germline ends. The V gene's germline CDR1 is MNHEY and CDR2 SVGEGT. The CDR3 spells CASISDHSTDTQYF. The CDR3 coding sequence is TGTGCCAGCATTTCAGATCATAGCACAGATACGCAGTATTTT.

This clonotype occurred many times. The chain employs TRBV12-3 or TRBV12-4 and TRBJ2-2; either TRBD1 or TRBD2 may fit D (5 bases each). Trimming shortened V by 6 bases and J by 8 bases, and 13 bases separated the two germline ends. The CDR3 sequence is 13 residues long. CDR3 bases: TGTGCCAGCAGCCCTGGGACCTCTGGGGAGCTGTTTTTT. Translation gives CASSPGTSGELFF.

The chain joins TRBV6-2 or TRBV6-3 to TRBJ1-4, with 8 bases aligning to TRBD1. The V gene end was trimmed by 5 bases and the J gene end by 10 bases; junction bases not matched to a gene: 12. The CDR3 has 15 amino acids. Germline CDR1 reads MNHEY; CDR2 reads SVGEGT. The CDR3 region has the DNA TGTGCCAGCAGTCGTCCGGGACAGGTCGATTCAAAACTGTTTTTT. This translates into CASSRPGQVDSKLFF.

This clonotype was observed many times. The J gene is TRBJ2-4, the V gene TRBV4-1; TRBD2 agrees at 11 bases. The CDR3 is made up of 16 amino acids. CDR1 and CDR2 from the germline V gene are MGHRA and YSYEKL. V shed 3 bases, J shed 7 bases, and the junction held 8 bases outside the gene matches. CDR3 loop: CASSQSIRTSGNIQYF. In DNA form, the CDR3 reads TGCGCCAGCAGCCAGTCCATTAGGACTAGCGGGAACATTCAGTACTTC.

V gene TRBV7-2 combines with J gene TRBJ1-5; 8 bases line up with TRBD1. V gave up 5 bases and J gave up 7 bases; unmatched junction bases: 10. Germline lookup yields CDR1 SGHTA and CDR2 FQGNSA. The CDR3 is made up of 15 amino acids. CDR3: CASSPSDRGGQPQHF. CDR3 sequence (DNA): TGTGCCAGCAGCCCCAGCGACAGGGGCGGGCAGCCCCAGCATTTT.

This clonotype has only a few counts. The chain employs TRBV29-1 and TRBJ2-2; D may be TRBD2 (5 bases). This CDR3 is built from 13 residues. V was pared by 3 bases and J by 4 bases, with 9 bases between. Germline CDR1 reads SQVTM; CDR2 reads ANQGSEA. The CDR3 DNA is TGCAGCGTTGACGGGGAGAGCACCGGGGAGCTGTTTTTT. Protein: CSVDGESTGELFF.

This clonotype was picked up a small number of times. V is TRBV7-9 and J is TRBJ1-2, with a tentative D call TRBD1 (6 bases). Germline lookup yields CDR1 SEHNR and CDR2 FQNEAQ (reference sequence). V lost 5 bases to trimming and J lost 1 base, with 17 bases between them. The CDR3 length is 16 residues. The CDR3 nucleotides are TGTGCCAGCAGCCAAACAGGGACCGAAGATAACTATGGCTACACCTTC. Amino acid sequence: CASSQTGTEDNYGYTF.